These T cell receptor beta chains were read from a single sample in a study of T cells in Graves' hyperthyroidism and ophthalmopathy. TCRdb itself ran the multiplex PCR reads through MiXCR, one entry per CDR3 protein. Here the sample spans 310,000 or so distinct CDR3 sequences, about a sixth being singletons. The specimen was blood. Source of these receptors: a woman aged 60 to 75 with Graves' ophthalmopathy. Both conserved end residues are part of each CDR3. The D gene is left open where the match is weak. A clone size is listed for some rows: how often the clone was seen (once, few, many), or a class if it is expanded.

V gene: TRBV13; clone size: many; D gene: NA; J gene: TRBJ2-5; CDR3 DNA: TGTGCCAGCAGCAACCGGAGGGGGAGGGAGACCCAGTACTTC; CDR3 protein: CASSNRRGRETQYF
V gene: TRBV20-1; clone size: many; D gene: NA; J gene: TRBJ1-3; CDR3 DNA: TGCAGTGCTAGAGGGAGGTGGGCCCGGGGGAACACCATATATTTT; CDR3 protein: CSARGRWARGNTIYF
V gene: TRBV6-2/TRBV6-3; clone size: many; D gene: NA; J gene: TRBJ1-2; CDR3 DNA: TGTGCCAGCAGTTACTCAGCACGGCTATATGGCTACACCTTC; CDR3 protein: CASSYSARLYGYTF
V gene: TRBV12-3/TRBV12-4; clone size: many; D gene: TRBD1; J gene: TRBJ2-5; CDR3 DNA: TGTGCCAGCAGTCAAGGACAGGGGGCAGGGAAGACCCAGTACTTC; CDR3 protein: CASSQGQGAGKTQYF
V gene: TRBV7-9; clone size: many; D gene: NA; J gene: TRBJ1-1; CDR3 DNA: TGTGCCAGCAGCGTCCACCGGGACCATCCTACTGAAGCTTTCTTT; CDR3 protein: CASSVHRDHPTEAFF
V gene: TRBV3-1; clone size: few; D gene: TRBD1; J gene: TRBJ2-3; CDR3 DNA: TGTGCCAGCAGCCCGACCCCGGGACAGGGCCTTAGGGATACGCAGTATTTT; CDR3 protein: CASSPTPGQGLRDTQYF
V gene: TRBV12-3/TRBV12-4; clone size: many; D gene: NA; J gene: TRBJ1-1; CDR3 DNA: TGTGCCAGCAGCTCCTGGAGCACTGAAGCTTTCTTT; CDR3 protein: CASSSWSTEAFF
V gene: TRBV9; clone size: NA; D gene: NA; J gene: TRBJ1-1; CDR3 DNA: TGTGCCAGCAGCTTGGGTCCGGGGGGCACTGAAGCTTTCTTT; CDR3 protein: CASSLGPGGTEAFF
V gene: TRBV5-1; clone size: many; D gene: NA; J gene: TRBJ1-6; CDR3 DNA: TGCGCCAGCAGCTTGGAGCTACCCTATAATTCACCCCTCCACTTT; CDR3 protein: CASSLELPYNSPLHF
V gene: TRBV2; clone size: few; D gene: TRBD2; J gene: TRBJ2-5; CDR3 DNA: TGTGCCAGCCTCCGGACTAGCGGGGGGTGGGAGACCCAGTACTTC; CDR3 protein: CASLRTSGGWETQYF
V gene: TRBV20-1; clone size: NA; D gene: TRBD2; J gene: TRBJ2-3; CDR3 DNA: TGCAGTGCTGAGCGGGGCAGCACAGATACGCAGTATTTT; CDR3 protein: CSAERGSTDTQYF
V gene: TRBV2; clone size: many; D gene: NA; J gene: TRBJ2-1; CDR3 DNA: TGTGCCAGCAGTGAGGGCTGGGGCCTCGTCTCCTACAATGAGCAGTTCTTC; CDR3 protein: CASSEGWGLVSYNEQFF
V gene: TRBV3-1; clone size: many; D gene: NA; J gene: TRBJ2-1; CDR3 DNA: TGTGCCAGCAGCGGCGGTAGGGGCCCGGCGCTAAATGAGCAGTTCTTC; CDR3 protein: CASSGGRGPALNEQFF
V gene: TRBV6-1; clone size: NA; D gene: TRBD1; J gene: TRBJ2-7; CDR3 DNA: TGTGCCAGCAGTGAAGCGGGGACAGCAGTTTACGAGCAGTACTTC; CDR3 protein: CASSEAGTAVYEQYF
V gene: TRBV5-1; clone size: many; D gene: NA; J gene: TRBJ2-5; CDR3 DNA: TGCGCCAGCAGCCCGCTGGCGGGGTTGGGAGAGACCCAGTACTTC; CDR3 protein: CASSPLAGLGETQYF
V gene: TRBV6-2/TRBV6-3; clone size: few; D gene: TRBD1; J gene: TRBJ1-5; CDR3 DNA: TGTGCCAGCACCCATCTTCCACCGGGACAGGGGGCGCGGTCCAATCAGCCCCAGCATTTT; CDR3 protein: CASTHLPPGQGARSNQPQHF
V gene: TRBV11-2; clone size: many; D gene: NA; J gene: TRBJ2-7; CDR3 DNA: TGTGCCAGCAGCTTAGTTCTGCAGGCACCCTACGAGCAGTACTTC; CDR3 protein: CASSLVLQAPYEQYF
V gene: TRBV9; clone size: many; D gene: NA; J gene: TRBJ1-1; CDR3 DNA: TGTGCCAGCAGCGACGACGGGGTTATGAACACTGAAGCTTTCTTT; CDR3 protein: CASSDDGVMNTEAFF
V gene: TRBV14; clone size: NA; D gene: NA; J gene: TRBJ2-3; CDR3 DNA: TGTGCCAGCAGCCAAGGGCCCAAGGCCCGCACAGATACGCAGTATTTT; CDR3 protein: CASSQGPKARTDTQYF
V gene: TRBV19; clone size: NA; D gene: TRBD1; J gene: TRBJ1-5; CDR3 DNA: TGTGCCAGCCGCCAAGGACAGGGAGATCAGCCCCAGCATTTT; CDR3 protein: CASRQGQGDQPQHF
V gene: TRBV19; clone size: once; D gene: NA; J gene: TRBJ2-7; CDR3 DNA: TGTGCCAGTAGTATTGGAAGGATGGCCGAGCAGTACTTC; CDR3 protein: CASSIGRMAEQYF
V gene: TRBV5-8; clone size: many; D gene: NA; J gene: TRBJ2-5; CDR3 DNA: TGTGCCAGCAGCTTGGTTGAGGCGCACCAAGAGACCCAGTACTTC; CDR3 protein: CASSLVEAHQETQYF
V gene: TRBV7-9; clone size: many; D gene: TRBD2; J gene: TRBJ2-5; CDR3 DNA: TGTGCCAGCAGCGTGTCGGGGGGGCCGAGTTACTTC; CDR3 protein: CASSVSGGPSYF
V gene: TRBV28; clone size: many; D gene: TRBD2; J gene: TRBJ2-5; CDR3 DNA: TGTGCCAGCAGACAATCGGGGCTAGCGGGAGCTTCAGAGACCCAGTACTTC; CDR3 protein: CASRQSGLAGASETQYF
V gene: TRBV30; clone size: NA; D gene: TRBD1; J gene: TRBJ2-7; CDR3 DNA: TGTGCCTGGAACCCCGGATACAGGGGATCTGGCGAGCAGTACTTC; CDR3 protein: CAWNPGYRGSGEQYF
V gene: TRBV10-3; clone size: many; D gene: TRBD2; J gene: TRBJ2-1; CDR3 DNA: TGTGCCATCAGGGGGGGACTAGCGGGGGACAATGAGCAGTTCTTC; CDR3 protein: CAIRGGLAGDNEQFF
V gene: TRBV3-1; clone size: few; D gene: NA; J gene: TRBJ2-3; CDR3 DNA: TGTGCCAGCAGCCAACCCCGCGGTACTAGCACAGATACGCAGTATTTT; CDR3 protein: CASSQPRGTSTDTQYF
V gene: TRBV7-9; clone size: many; D gene: NA; J gene: TRBJ2-2; CDR3 DNA: TGTGCCAGCAGCCGAGGACACCCCACCGGGGAGCTGTTTTTT; CDR3 protein: CASSRGHPTGELFF
V gene: TRBV9; clone size: many; D gene: NA; J gene: TRBJ2-3; CDR3 DNA: TGTGCCAGCACCCAGGGGGGCGGGGGGCAGGCAGATACGCAGTATTTT; CDR3 protein: CASTQGGGGQADTQYF
V gene: TRBV10-1; clone size: NA; D gene: NA; J gene: TRBJ2-7; CDR3 DNA: TGCGCCAGCAGTGAGCCAGGGGCCAGCTCCTACGAGCAGTACTTC; CDR3 protein: CASSEPGASSYEQYF
V gene: TRBV5-1; clone size: few; D gene: NA; J gene: TRBJ2-7; CDR3 DNA: TGCGCCAGCAGCTTGGATGGGGGTTCCGTATCCTACGAGCAGTACTTC; CDR3 protein: CASSLDGGSVSYEQYF
V gene: TRBV13; clone size: many; D gene: NA; J gene: TRBJ1-6; CDR3 DNA: TGTGCCAGCAGCCTAAACAGGAAGTGGGGAAGATCACCCCTCCACTTT; CDR3 protein: CASSLNRKWGRSPLHF
V gene: TRBV7-2; clone size: many; D gene: TRBD2; J gene: TRBJ2-7; CDR3 DNA: TGTGCCAGCAGCCCTGGACTAGCGGGAGAGCACTACGAGCAGTACTTC; CDR3 protein: CASSPGLAGEHYEQYF
V gene: TRBV12-3/TRBV12-4; clone size: NA; D gene: NA; J gene: TRBJ2-7; CDR3 DNA: TGTGCCAGCAGCTCAATCGGGGGAGTAGGAGATAGTAGCACCTACGAGCAGTACTTC; CDR3 protein: CASSSIGGVGDSSTYEQYF
V gene: TRBV2; clone size: many; D gene: TRBD2; J gene: TRBJ2-7; CDR3 DNA: TGTGCCAGCAGTGGCCGGACTAGCGGAGCCTACGAGCAGTACTTC; CDR3 protein: CASSGRTSGAYEQYF
V gene: TRBV6-7; clone size: few; D gene: NA; J gene: TRBJ1-5; CDR3 DNA: TGTGCCAGCAGAGGCCAGCCCCAGCATTTT; CDR3 protein: CASRGQPQHF
V gene: TRBV2; clone size: many; D gene: NA; J gene: TRBJ1-3; CDR3 DNA: TGTGCCAGCAGCTTTACAGCTTCTGGAAACACCATATATTTT; CDR3 protein: CASSFTASGNTIYF
V gene: TRBV5-6; clone size: many; D gene: NA; J gene: TRBJ1-2; CDR3 DNA: TGTGCCAGCAGCTTGGTTGGTCAAAACTATGGCTACACCTTC; CDR3 protein: CASSLVGQNYGYTF
V gene: TRBV5-1; clone size: many; D gene: NA; J gene: TRBJ2-3; CDR3 DNA: TGCGCCAGCAGCCCCTTAGGACATGACGCAGATACGCAGTATTTT; CDR3 protein: CASSPLGHDADTQYF
V gene: TRBV6-1; clone size: many; D gene: NA; J gene: TRBJ1-6; CDR3 DNA: TGTGCCAGCAGTGCGGACTGGAGTGAGGGATCACCCCTCCACTTT; CDR3 protein: CASSADWSEGSPLHF